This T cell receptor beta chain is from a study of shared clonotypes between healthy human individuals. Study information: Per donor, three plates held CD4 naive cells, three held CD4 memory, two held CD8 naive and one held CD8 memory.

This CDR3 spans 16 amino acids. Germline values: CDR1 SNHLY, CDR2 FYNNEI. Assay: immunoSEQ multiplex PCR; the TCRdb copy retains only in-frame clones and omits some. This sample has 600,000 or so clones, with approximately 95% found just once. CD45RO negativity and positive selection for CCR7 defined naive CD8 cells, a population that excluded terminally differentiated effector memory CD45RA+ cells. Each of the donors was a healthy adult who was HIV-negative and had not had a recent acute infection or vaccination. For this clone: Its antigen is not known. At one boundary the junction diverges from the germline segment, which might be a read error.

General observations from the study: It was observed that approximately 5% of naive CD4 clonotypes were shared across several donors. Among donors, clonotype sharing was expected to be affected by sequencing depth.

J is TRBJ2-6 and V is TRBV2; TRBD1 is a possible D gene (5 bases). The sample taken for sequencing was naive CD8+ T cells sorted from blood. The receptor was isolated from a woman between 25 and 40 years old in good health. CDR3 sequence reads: CASSEGSGFGANVLTF. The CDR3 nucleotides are TGTGCCAGCAGCGAAGGGTCAGGGTTCGGGGCCAACGTCCTGACTTTC.